The 16 T cell receptor beta chains in this list originate from one sample, sequenced in a study of graft-versus-host responses after intestinal transplantation (dated by TCRdb to 2020 to 2022). Preparation of the library involved the immunoSEQ multiplex PCR assay. The table comes from immuneACCESS by way of TCRdb, which keeps in-frame sequences with V and J called. Part of the clones is missing from these tables; in studies checked, under half for an unresolved V gene and the rest for unknown reasons. The sample has about 89,000 clones on record, roughly 91% of them singletons. Approximately 2% of the sample goes to the ten largest clones. The sample's time point label is to be understood as: cells obtained before transplantation from donor or recipient. No antigens are known for them. The sequenced sample was unstimulated CD8+ T cells sorted from spleen or lymph node cells, obtained before intestinal transplant. The receptors originated from a human donor who received an intestinal transplant.

This rearrangement joins TRBV6-1 to TRBJ2-7; tentative D call: TRBD2 (5 bases). There are 15 residues in the CDR3. Trimming left V 3 bases short and J 2 bases short, with 14 bases between. Germline V gene data show CDR1 as MNHNS and CDR2 as SASEGT. The CDR3 nucleotides are TGTGCCAGCAGTGATGGCCCCACGGGGACCTACGAGCAGTACTTC. This encodes CASSDGPTGTYEQYF.

This chain joins TRBV7-2 and TRBJ1-2, with TRBD1 matching 8 bases. Germline V gives CDR1 SGHTA, CDR2 FQGNSA. This CDR3 spans 15 amino acids. The V gene end was trimmed by 6 bases and the J gene end by 2 bases; junction bases not matched to a gene: 8. The CDR3 protein is CASSSTGTGNYGYTF. The CDR3 nucleotides read TGTGCCAGCAGTTCAACCGGGACAGGCAACTATGGCTACACCTTC. The full variable domain, completed using reference TRBV7-2 and TRBJ1-2, is GAGVSQSPSNKVTEKGKDVELRCDPISGHTALYWYRQSLGQGLEFLIYFQGNSAPDKSGLPSDRFSAERTGGSVSTLTIQRTQQEDSAVYLCASSSTGTGNYGYTFGSGTRLTVV.

V usage is TRBV19 and J usage is TRBJ2-5; 9 positions match TRBD2. Looked up from germline, CDR1 is LNHDA and CDR2 is SQIVND (reference sequence). J was trimmed by 2 bases and V by 5 bases; bases with no gene match: 9. This CDR3 comprises 16 residues. The CDR3 coding sequence is TGTGCCAGTAGTCCCCGGACTAGCGCACTTCAAGAGACCCAGTACTTC. Protein sequence: CASSPRTSALQETQYF.

Points on this clone: Other DNA variants within this sample encode the same CDR3. The gene calls are TRBV27 and TRBJ1-5; D remains ambiguous. CDR1 and CDR2 (germline): MNHEY, SMNVEV (reference sequence). CDR3 length equals 13 residues. V was cut by 5 bases and J by 2 bases, with 7 bases left in between. CDR3 amino acids: CASSLTGNQPQHF. DNA of the CDR3: TGTGCCAGCAGTCTCACGGGCAATCAGCCCCAGCATTTT.

The genes are TRBV4-1 and TRBJ2-3; D perhaps matches TRBD2 (6 bases). The CDR3 runs 16 residues. CDR1 is MGHRA and CDR2 is YSYEKL in the germline V gene. Trimming took 4 bases from V and 6 from J, leaving 20 bases between them. In DNA form, the CDR3 reads TGCGCCAGCAGCCTTATAGCGGACCTCCAAGGGGATACGCAGTATTTT. Translated, it gives CASSLIADLQGDTQYF.

CDR3 loop: CASSPRVSLNTEAFF. CDR3 bases: TGTGCCAGCAGCCCACGGGTCAGTTTGAACACTGAAGCTTTCTTT. The chain carries TRBV27 and TRBJ1-1; no reliable D call. Germline-derived CDR1 and CDR2 are MNHEY and SMNVEV (reference sequence). The CDR3 runs 15 residues. V was pared by 6 bases and J by 0 bases, with 14 bases between.

The rearrangement links TRBV7-9 to TRBJ2-1, with 7 bases matching TRBD2. V was clipped by 4 bases and J by 5 bases; unmatched bases: 2. This CDR3 is 13 amino acids long. Germline CDR1 SEHNR, CDR2 FQNEAQ (reference sequence). This chain's CDR3 is CASSWDYNNEQFF. CDR3 DNA sequence: TGTGCCAGCAGCTGGGACTACAACAATGAGCAGTTCTTC.

This sequence joins TRBV9 and TRBJ2-3; D possibly corresponds to TRBD1 (5 bases). V lost 4 bases and J 2 bases, leaving 20 bases between the germline ends. The CDR3 has 17 residues. Germline CDR1 is SGDLS and CDR2 is YYNGEE. Here the CDR3 reads CASSPQADRAYTDTQYF. The CDR3 coding sequence is TGTGCCAGCAGCCCGCAAGCTGACAGAGCATACACAGATACGCAGTATTTT.

J is TRBJ1-6 and V is TRBV7-2, with TRBD1 matching 8 bases. V gave up 4 bases and J gave up 7 bases; unmatched junction bases: 9. The CDR3 is 16 amino acids. CDR1 is SGHTA, CDR2 FQGNSA, per germline. CDR3 DNA: TGTGCCAGCAGCTCGAGACAGGGGCTCCCGAATTCACCCCTCCACTTT. Residues: CASSSRQGLPNSPLHF.

The V call is TRBV2, the J call TRBJ2-7, with 7 bases fitting TRBD1. V gave up 7 bases and J gave up 2 bases; unmatched junction bases: 2. CDR3 length equals 12 residues. Germline V gene sequence: CDR1 SNHLY, CDR2 FYNNEI. The CDR3, as DNA: TGTGCCAGCACCGGGACAGCCTACGAGCAGTACTTC. It yields the protein CASTGTAYEQYF.

In this sample, this clone turned up once. V gene TRBV25-1 combines with J gene TRBJ2-7; 10 positions agree with TRBD2. CDR3 length equals 14 residues. V shed 1 base, J shed 4 bases, and the junction held 1 base outside the gene matches. Per the germline V gene, CDR1 is MGHDK and CDR2 is SYGVNS. The CDR3 sequence is CASSESSGGYEQYF. The CDR3, as DNA: TGTGCCAGCAGTGAATCTAGCGGGGGTTACGAGCAGTACTTC.

This chain links TRBV7-2 with TRBJ1-3; 7 bases align to TRBD1. The CDR3 totals 16 residues. V gave up 1 base and J gave up 0 bases; unmatched junction bases: 3. Per the germline V gene, CDR1 is SGHTA and CDR2 is FQGNSA. This CDR3 reads CASSLETGNSGNTIYF. The CDR3 region has the DNA TGTGCCAGCAGCTTAGAGACAGGGAACTCTGGAAACACCATATATTTT.

This clone was observed a handful of times. The chain has TRBV14 and TRBJ1-2; D is undetermined. The CDR3 consists of 15 residues. Trimming removed 1 base at V and 2 bases at J, with 11 bases between. Germline lookup yields CDR1 SGHDN and CDR2 FVKESK. CDR3 amino acids: CASSQGHTGNYGYTF. CDR3 bases: TGTGCCAGCAGCCAAGGCCACACGGGGAACTATGGCTACACCTTC.

The chain employs TRBV9 and TRBJ2-5, with 7 bases that match TRBD1. Germline CDR1 is SGDLS and CDR2 is YYNGEE. Trimming removed 2 bases from V and 2 bases from J; junction bases left unmatched: 9. The length of the CDR3 is 16 residues. The CDR3, as DNA: TGTGCCAGCAGCGTTCACCAGGGACAGTCACAAGAGACCCAGTACTTC. It translates to CASSVHQGQSQETQYF.

The CDR3 region is CASGSGVTTDTQYF. The CDR3 DNA reads TGTGCCAGCGGAAGCGGGGTGACCACAGATACGCAGTATTTT. The rearrangement uses TRBV9 and TRBJ2-3; 7 bases are a match to TRBD2. Unmatched junction bases numbered 7, after V lost 7 bases and J lost 2 bases. CDR1 and CDR2 (germline): SGDLS, YYNGEE. The CDR3 consists of 14 residues.

This rearrangement joins TRBV29-1 to TRBJ2-2; no definite D call. This CDR3 spans 14 amino acids. Germline V gives CDR1 SQVTM, CDR2 ANQGSEA. Trimming pared 4 bases from V and 0 bases from J, leaving 9 bases between. This CDR3 reads CSVAVASNTGELFF. The DNA for the CDR3 is TGCAGCGTTGCAGTCGCCTCGAACACCGGGGAGCTGTTTTTT.